The following is a TCR beta chain sequence with its context. These data belong to a study of control samples from healthy donors and cancer patients. Sequenced by immunoSEQ multiplex PCR; TCRdb stores in-frame clones only, minus some. Of over 150,000 clones in the sample, roughly 95% were seen once. The source material was blood. This TCR came from a woman aged 25-40 years in good health.

The DNA for the CDR3 is TGCAGCGCTATAGCGGGGACAGATACGCAGTATTTT. This translates into CSAIAGTDTQYF. The chain has TRBV29-1 and TRBJ2-3, with TRBD2 identical over 8 bases. The V gene end was trimmed by 7 bases and the J gene end by 3 bases; junction bases not matched to a gene: 3. Per germline, CDR1 SQVTM and CDR2 ANQGSEA. The CDR3 runs to 12 residues.